Listed here is a single T cell receptor beta chain. Sequencing was performed with immunoSEQ multiplex PCR; in TCRdb, only in-frame clones are kept and a portion is missing. The repertoire includes 210,000 or so clones, about 83% of them detected once, and approximately 5.1% sits in the top ten. Trimming cost V 1 base and J 6 bases, with 10 bases left between them. Germline V gives CDR1 MDHEN, CDR2 SYDVKM. This CDR3 is built from 14 residues. This sample stems from a study of blood T cell repertoires in COVID-19. Study as a whole: Sample material is recorded as cDNA or gDNA derived from T cells, B-cell-depleted T cells, or PBMCs.

This chain links TRBV28 with TRBJ2-4; D is ambiguous. This receptor was obtained from a woman in her 70s with active or convalescent COVID-19. Specimen: peripheral blood. CDR3 loop: CASSLYNALNIQYF. The CDR3 DNA reads TGTGCCAGCAGTTTATACAACGCTCTAAACATTCAGTACTTC.